There are a few counts of the clone carrying this TCR beta chain. Its antigen is not identified. The sample originates from a study of CD8 T cells in ankylosing spondylitis. It was by quantitative 5'-RACE with molecular barcodes that TCR beta libraries were made. TCRdb independently ran MiXCR on the 5' RACE reads; one entry per CDR3 protein. Among 380,000 or so distinct CDR3 sequences listed, approximately 22% were seen once. V lost 3 bases to trimming and J lost 5 bases; unmatched junction nucleotides: 5. Germline CDR1 is SGDLS and CDR2 is YYNGEE. This CDR3 region has 16 residues. Overall study results and limits: What appeared characteristic of ankylosing spondylitis blood was a TCR beta motif of fewer than ten highly homologous variants.

The source material was blood, either unsorted or a sorted T cell fraction (not recorded which). The receptor's source is a male donor with ankylosing spondylitis or in good health (not recorded which). V gene TRBV9 combines with J gene TRBJ2-2; 12 bases match TRBD2. CDR3 sequence (DNA): TGTGCCAGCAGCGGGACTAGCGGGGAAAGAACCGGGGAGCTGTTTTTT. Protein sequence: CASSGTSGERTGELFF. Looking up the rest from reference TRBV9 and TRBJ2-2 gives the full variable domain: DSGVTQTPKHLITATGQRVTLRCSPRSGDLSVYWYQQSLDQGLQFLIQYYNGEERAKGNILERFSAQQFPDLHSELNLSSLELGDSALYFCASSGTSGERTGELFFGEGSRLTVL.